This TCR beta chain was sequenced for a study of cytomegalovirus exposure and HLA in healthy donors. CDR1 and CDR2 from the germline V gene are LNHNV and YYDKDF (reference sequence). Deletions cut 1 base from V and 5 bases from J, with 11 bases between. This CDR3 region has 15 residues. A multiplex PCR was run with 60 Vbeta primers and 13 Jbeta primers. The assay was immunoSEQ multiplex PCR, and TCRdb's table has in-frame clones only and misses some. Of 130,000 to 150,000 clones listed, around 80% were seen once; the top ten hold around 4.4%. The specimen sequenced was PBMCs. The clonotype comes from a man aged 40-49 years in good health and CMV-seronegative. This chain joins TRBV15 and TRBJ1-4, with D maybe TRBD1 (6 bases). CDR3 in amino acids: CATSRVRGGNEKLFF. CDR3 DNA sequence: TGTGCCACCAGCAGAGTTAGGGGGGGAAATGAAAAACTGTTTTTT.